The 16 T cell receptor beta chains given below trace back to one sample, sequenced in a study of T cell repertoires in cytomegalovirus infection. TCRdb redid the calling of the reads with MiXCR, one entry per CDR3 protein. The repertoire consists of 600,000 to 800,000 distinct CDR3 sequences, with 20% to 30% occurring once and the leading ten covering around 8%. Sample: CD8+ T cells from PBMCs. These TCRs come from a human donor in good health (CMV status not recorded). Some clones in this sample may be carry-over from other donors' samples.

The chain links TRBV29-1 to TRBJ1-1; D uncertain. This CDR3 spans 11 amino acids. V lost 2 bases and J lost 7, with 8 bases in between. Germline CDR1 and CDR2: SQVTM and ANQGSEA. CDR3 bases: TGCAGCGTTGAAATCACCGGTGAAGCTTTCTTT. Its translation is CSVEITGEAFF.

This clonotype was counted ten times or more. The genes are TRBV28 and TRBJ2-1; D is unclear. This CDR3 is built from 15 residues. V was cut by 4 bases and J by 0 bases, with 10 bases left in between. Germline V gives CDR1 MDHEN, CDR2 SYDVKM. The DNA for the CDR3 is TGTGCCAGCAGTTCGCAGGAATACTCCTACAATGAGCAGTTCTTC. Its protein is CASSSQEYSYNEQFF.

The chain employs TRBV5-1 and TRBJ2-1; the D gene is possibly TRBD2 (5 bases). The CDR3 covers 11 residues. Germline V gene lookup returns CDR1 SGHRS and CDR2 YFSETQ. V lost 5 bases, J lost 9 bases, and 9 bases lay in between. The CDR3 coding sequence is TGCGCCAGCAGATCGGGGAGTGAGCAGTTCTTC. Translated: CASRSGSEQFF.

This clonotype was counted at least ten times. The chain links TRBV14 to TRBJ1-3, with TRBD1 matching 8 bases. The CDR3 loop spans 14 amino acids. Trimming at V came to 3 bases and at J to 4 bases, leaving 2 bases not matched to a gene. Germline V CDR1 and CDR2: SGHDN, FVKESK. In DNA, the CDR3 is TGTGCCAGCAGCCACAGGGGGCTCGGAAACACCATATATTTT. This sequence encodes CASSHRGLGNTIYF.

This clonotype occurred a few times. This sequence joins TRBV2 and TRBJ2-5; TRBD1 is a possible D gene (5 bases). V was clipped by 4 bases and J by 5 bases, with 17 bases between them. Germline V gene data show CDR1 as SNHLY and CDR2 as FYNNEI. The CDR3 extends over 15 amino acids. CDR3 bases: TGTGCCAGCAGTGCCTCCCTCAGGGTTCCCGAGACCCAGTACTTC. Its protein is CASSASLRVPETQYF.

This clonotype was counted ten times or more. The J gene is TRBJ2-5, the V gene TRBV7-2; 12 bases align to TRBD2. Per germline, CDR1 SGHTA and CDR2 FQGNSA. Germline trimming cut 4 bases from V and 5 bases from J; bases unmatched to any gene: 8. The CDR3 loop spans 16 amino acids. The DNA for the CDR3 is TGTGCCAGCAGCTCGGGACTAGCGGGTTATAGGGAGACCCAGTACTTC. It codes for CASSSGLAGYRETQYF.

Of note for this clonotype: One junction end disagrees with the germline gene, perhaps due to a read error. V gene TRBV7-9 combines with J gene TRBJ1-5; D is uncertain. This CDR3 has 15 residues. The germline gives CDR1 SEHNR, CDR2 FQNEAQ (reference sequence). Here the CDR3 reads CASSLAGGSNQSQHF. CDR3 DNA: TGTGCCAGCAGCTTAGCGGGCGGTAGCAATCAGTCCCAGCATTTT.

This rearrangement joins TRBV27 to TRBJ2-1; 12 nucleotides agree with TRBD2. The CDR3 sequence is 14 residues long. Losses at the gene ends were 3 bases for V and 9 bases for J; bases not matched to a gene: 3. The germline V gene has CDR1 MNHEY and CDR2 SMNVEV (reference sequence). CDR3 loop: CASSFASGGAEQFF. The CDR3 nucleotides read TGTGCCAGCAGTTTCGCTAGCGGGGGGGCTGAGCAGTTCTTC.

This chain connects TRBV10-3 to TRBJ2-3, with D perhaps being TRBD1 or TRBD2 (5 bases each). Looked up from germline, CDR1 is ENHRY and CDR2 is SYGVKD. Trimming removed 0 bases from V and 6 bases from J, with 16 bases in between. The CDR3 has 16 amino acids. This chain's CDR3 is CAISESGTLASDTQYF. In nucleotides, the CDR3 is TGTGCCATCAGTGAGTCCGGGACCCTAGCATCTGATACGCAGTATTTT.

A single count supports this clonotype. Just one base apart from a much larger clone, this may be a read error. The V gene is TRBV7-6, the J gene TRBJ1-2, with no clear D. Per germline, CDR1 SGHVS and CDR2 FNYEAQ. CDR3 length: 15 residues. The CDR3 sequence is CANSLADVPNYGYTF. The CDR3 bases are TGTGCCAACAGCCTAGCTGATGTCCCTAACTATGGCTACACCTTC.

V and J are TRBV29-1 and TRBJ2-7; 7 bases are shared with TRBD2. The germline CDR1 and CDR2 sequences are SQVTM and ANQGSEA. The ends lost 3 bases at V and 5 bases at J; junction bases unmatched: 13. The CDR3 sequence is 15 residues long. DNA of the CDR3: TGCAGCGTTGAGCGGGCGGGGGTGGATCCTCACGAGCAGTACGTC. Translated: CSVERAGVDPHEQYV.

A word on this clonotype: A clone one base away is much larger, so this may be a read error. CDR3 bases: TGTGCCAGCAGCCTTGACAGGTCGGATTACGTAGATACGCAGTATTTT. Translated: CASSLDRSDYVDTQYF. J is TRBJ2-3 and V is TRBV4-1, with D tentatively TRBD1 (6 bases). Germline CDR1 and CDR2: MGHRA and YSYEKL. The CDR3 spans 16 residues.

This clonotype has ten or more counts. The V and J genes are TRBV5-5 and TRBJ2-3; D tentatively reads TRBD1 or TRBD2 (5 bases each). Germline-derived CDR1 and CDR2 are SGHKS and YYEKEE (reference sequence). CDR3 size: 17 residues. The ends were cut back, 3 bases at V and 3 bases at J, with 20 bases in the middle. CDR3 nucleotides: TGTGCCAGCAGCTCCGGGGCCCTGGGGGTCGGAACAGATACGCAGTATTTT. Its protein product is CASSSGALGVGTDTQYF.

CDR3 bases: TGCAGTGCTAGAGATATACGGGGGGCTGGAAACACCATATATTTT. Translation gives CSARDIRGAGNTIYF. The V call is TRBV20-1, the J call TRBJ1-3, with D possibly being TRBD1 (5 bases). This CDR3 spans 15 amino acids. The germline V gene encodes CDR1 DFQATT and CDR2 SNEGSKA (reference sequence). Trimming removed 0 bases at V and 2 bases at J, with 11 bases between.

Note on this clonotype: The conserved final phenylalanine or tryptophan is absent from the CDR3, which likely points to a read error. The genes are TRBV7-6 and TRBJ2-1; the D call may be TRBD1 or TRBD2 (5 bases each). CDR1 SGHVS and CDR2 FNYEAQ come from the germline V gene. V gave up 4 bases and J gave up 7 bases, with 17 bases separating them. This CDR3 spans 15 amino acids. The CDR3 DNA reads as TGTGCCAGCAGCTCCTATTTGGGACCCAAAAATGAGCAGTTCTCC. Protein product: CASSSYLGPKNEQFS.

This clonotype has only a few counts. The chain links TRBV27 to TRBJ1-1; D remains ambiguous. The germline V gene encodes CDR1 MNHEY and CDR2 SMNVEV (reference sequence). V was pared by 0 bases and J by 0 bases, with 8 bases between. The CDR3 length is 15 residues. The CDR3 DNA is TGTGCCAGCAGTTTATCGAGGCAGGTGAACACTGAAGCTTTCTTT. Amino acid sequence: CASSLSRQVNTEAFF.